The entry below describes one T cell receptor beta chain. Its antigen target is currently unknown. No much larger clone is present one base from it, and per-base qualities are unavailable. The sample was run on an Illumina HiSeq 2500. Quantitative 5'-RACE with molecular barcodes was the method used to prepare the TCR beta libraries. Per the authors' processing: A new computational method based on a probabilistic model of VDJ rearrangement was used to identify disease-linked TCR variants. TCRdb redid the processing of the public reads, applying fastp at Q25 and MiXCR, and retained in-frame beta chains. Rows are unified per CDR3 protein, each entry keeping the most common DNA and genes. TCRdb's processing, not the study's, gives the V and J calls here. The sample table holds under 200,000 distinct CDR3 sequences, of which about 9.9% were seen once. The ten largest make up 25% to 30% of the sample. This record comes from a study of CD8 T cells in ankylosing spondylitis (dated by TCRdb to 2015 to 2018). A note on the overall study: To find TCR variants linked to disease, the study profiled T cell receptor beta repertoires in ankylosing spondylitis patients and healthy donors. The full study cohort comprised around 25 ankylosing spondylitis patients and 85 to 120 healthy donors. Samples of peripheral blood were taken, and for ankylosing spondylitis patients, synovial fluid was collected as well.

Overall results and qualifications from the work: Some motif variants had previously been reported in the synovial fluid and blood of reactive arthritis patients, which suggests shared mechanisms of disease initiation. The disease-linked clones were reported as significantly enriched in matched synovial fluid samples from ankylosing spondylitis patients. A TCR beta motif made up of several highly homologous amino acid variants appeared to be characteristic of blood from ankylosing spondylitis patients. The disease-linked clones showed a CD8+ phenotype and occurred at relatively low frequencies in peripheral blood.

Specimen: blood, either unsorted or a sorted T cell fraction (not recorded which). The sequence derives from a male donor with ankylosing spondylitis or in good health (not recorded which).

The nucleotide sequence is given as TGCAGTGTTAGGAGGGACAGGGGAGATGAAAAACTGTTTTTT. Its protein reads: CSVRRDRGDEKLFF. The chain links TRBV20-1 with TRBJ1-4; 10 bases in between match TRBD1. CDR1 and CDR2, looked up from the germline V gene (reference sequence), are DFQATT and SNEGSKA. Ends trimmed: V by 7 bases, J by 6 bases; bases unmatched to a gene: 8. The CDR3 runs 14 residues from the cysteine to the phenylalanine. Only CDR3 DNA remains: 42 bases, in frame from the first base.